Below, 20 T cell receptor beta chains from the same sample are listed, as sequenced in a study of cytomegalovirus exposure and HLA in healthy donors (dated by TCRdb to about 2017). Receptor amplification or capture employed the immunoSEQ multiplex PCR assay. For the multiplex PCR, a mixture combining 60 forward primers for TCR Vbeta segments and 13 reverse primers for TCR Jbeta segments was used. TCRdb limited this immuneACCESS table to in-frame rearrangements with V and J called. A share of clones is missing; checked studies link under half to unresolved V genes, and the rest is unexplained. This sample comprises roughly 250,000 clones, under 90% of them detected only once. Over 0.3% of the sample is held by the ten biggest clonotypes. Input material: PBMCs. The source is a girl aged 2-9 years in good health and CMV-seronegative.

The chain employs TRBV7-2 and TRBJ2-7; TRBD2 agrees at 10 bases. Germline trimming cut 6 bases from V and 0 bases from J; bases unmatched to any gene: 11. The CDR3 runs 17 residues. CDR1 and CDR2 from the germline V gene are SGHTA and FQGNSA. The CDR3 region has the DNA TGTGCCAGCAGTTATGCTCCTAGCGGGAGTAGCTCCTACGAGCAGTACTTC. Its translation is CASSYAPSGSSSYEQYF. The variable domain in full, completed from reference TRBV7-2 and TRBJ2-7, reads GAGVSQSPSNKVTEKGKDVELRCDPISGHTALYWYRQSLGQGLEFLIYFQGNSAPDKSGLPSDRFSAERTGGSVSTLTIQRTQQEDSAVYLCASSYAPSGSSSYEQYFGPGTRLTVT.

This clone was counted a few times. The J gene is TRBJ2-3, the V gene TRBV14; D is perhaps TRBD2 (6 bases). The ends were cut back, 4 bases at V and 0 bases at J, with 17 bases in the middle. Germline V lookup: CDR1 SGHDN, CDR2 FVKESK. The CDR3 is 17 residues long. The CDR3 sequence: CASSPSETRVSTDTQYF. In DNA, the CDR3 is TGTGCCAGCAGCCCCTCGGAGACTAGGGTGAGCACAGATACGCAGTATTTT.

The chain carries TRBV7-6 and TRBJ1-1, with 7 nucleotides matching TRBD1. Trimming removed 4 bases from V and 0 bases from J; junction bases left unmatched: 14. The CDR3 is 18 amino acids. Germline values: CDR1 SGHVS, CDR2 FNYEAQ. The CDR3: CASSSYRGLNIMNTEAFF. CDR3 nucleotides: TGTGCCAGCAGCTCCTACAGGGGATTGAATATCATGAACACTGAAGCTTTCTTT.

In this sample, this clone turned up once. The rearrangement uses TRBV5-1 and TRBJ1-2, with D maybe TRBD1 (5 bases). V lost 0 bases to trimming and J lost 5 bases, with 11 bases between them. Germline V gene lookup returns CDR1 SGHRS and CDR2 YFSETQ. The CDR3 consists of 14 residues. The CDR3 spells CASSLGRGDYGYTF. DNA for the CDR3: TGCGCCAGCAGCTTGGGACGGGGGGATTATGGCTACACCTTC.

This clone has just one count. This chain uses TRBV25-1 with TRBJ1-2; D is ambiguous. Trimming removed 3 bases at V and 5 bases at J, with 13 bases between. Germline CDR1 MGHDK, CDR2 SYGVNS. This CDR3 comprises 14 residues. The CDR3 region is CASSDRQDWYGYTF. CDR3 coding DNA: TGTGCCAGCAGTGATCGGCAAGACTGGTATGGCTACACCTTC.

The CDR3: CSYKEVGLGRVTDTQYF. CDR3 nucleotides: TGCAGCTATAAAGAGGTGGGACTAGGTAGGGTCACAGATACGCAGTATTTT. The J gene is TRBJ2-3, the V gene TRBV29-1; 8 nucleotides line up with TRBD2. The V gene end was trimmed by 8 bases and the J gene end by 2 bases; junction bases not matched to a gene: 18. Germline CDR1 is SQVTM and CDR2 is ANQGSEA. This CDR3 has 17 amino acids.

The chain couples TRBV5-1 to TRBJ2-1, with 14 bases lining up with TRBD2. The CDR3 covers 15 residues. Germline lookup yields CDR1 SGHRS and CDR2 YFSETQ. With 4 bases clipped from V and 8 bases from J, the junction kept 5 bases outside the gene matches. CDR3 nucleotides: TGCGCCAGCAGCGAGGGACTAGCGGGAGCTCATGAGCAGTTCTTC. Its translation: CASSEGLAGAHEQFF. Supplemented by reference TRBV5-1 and TRBJ2-1, the full variable domain reads KAGVTQTPRYLIKTRGQQVTLSCSPISGHRSVSWYQQTPGQGLQFLFEYFSETQRNKGNFPGRFSGRQFSNSRSEMNVSTLELGDSALYLCASSEGLAGAHEQFFGPGTRLTVL.

V usage is TRBV6-1 and J usage is TRBJ2-3; possible D gene TRBD2, 6 bases. Trimming pared 3 bases from V and 2 bases from J, leaving 18 bases between. CDR1 is MNHNS, CDR2 SASEGT, per germline. This CDR3 has 17 residues. The chain's CDR3 is CASSEPERRGLTDTQYF. The CDR3 DNA sequence: TGTGCCAGCAGTGAGCCGGAGAGGCGGGGACTCACAGATACGCAGTATTTT.

This chain connects TRBV6-5 to TRBJ2-2; the D gene is possibly TRBD2 (6 bases). The CDR3 consists of 15 residues. Germline V CDR1 and CDR2: MNHEY, SVGAGI. V lost 5 bases, J lost 5 bases, and 15 bases lay in between. The DNA of the CDR3 is TGTGCCAGCAGTAGGTTGCGGGAAAGAACCGGGGAGCTGTTTTTT. Protein: CASSRLRERTGELFF.

About this clone: Additional DNA sequences in this sample encode the identical CDR3. This chain joins TRBV5-1 and TRBJ2-2; tentative D call: TRBD2 (5 bases). Per the germline V gene, CDR1 is SGHRS and CDR2 is YFSETQ. V was pared by 4 bases and J by 4 bases, with 17 bases between. The CDR3 has 16 residues. DNA for the CDR3: TGCGCCAGCAGCCTCGGACTGGCGGGCAGCACCGGGGAGCTGTTTTTT. It encodes CASSLGLAGSTGELFF.

Comments on this clone: At one boundary the junction diverges from the germline segment, which might be a read error. The genes are TRBV5-8 and TRBJ1-6, with TRBD1 as a possible D gene (6 bases). The germline V gene encodes CDR1 SGHTS and CDR2 YDEGEE. This CDR3 contains 14 residues. The CDR3, as DNA: TGTGCCAGCAGCTTCAGGGGCTATGATTCACCCCTCCACTTT. Protein: CASSFRGYDSPLHF.

This chain uses TRBV19 with TRBJ1-2, with D possibly matching TRBD1 (6 bases). V lost 4 bases and J 0 bases, leaving 12 bases between the germline ends. CDR3 length: 15 amino acids. CDR1 is LNHDA, CDR2 SQIVND, per germline (reference sequence). Here the CDR3 reads CASSTRQVANYGYTF. CDR3 DNA sequence: TGTGCCAGTAGTACCCGACAGGTGGCTAACTATGGCTACACCTTC.

The chain joins TRBV11-2 to TRBJ2-1, with TRBD2 as a possible D gene (6 bases). V gave up 1 base and J gave up 8 bases, with 15 bases separating them. CDR3 length equals 15 residues. Germline-derived CDR1 and CDR2 are SGHAT and FQNNGV. The CDR3 coding sequence is TGTGCCAGCAGCTTAGCCGGGGGTTATATATATGAGCAGTTCTTC. It is translated as CASSLAGGYIYEQFF.

This sequence joins TRBV28 and TRBJ1-2, with TRBD1 as a possible D gene (6 bases). Per germline, CDR1 MDHEN and CDR2 SYDVKM. The length of the CDR3 is 16 residues. The ends were cut back, 3 bases at V and 0 bases at J, with 14 bases in the middle. This CDR3 reads CASSFIQGLANYGYTF. CDR3 DNA sequence: TGTGCCAGCAGTTTTATTCAGGGGCTAGCTAACTATGGCTACACCTTC.

V usage is TRBV28 and J usage is TRBJ2-1; tentative D call: TRBD2 (6 bases). The CDR3 sequence is 15 residues long. V was pared by 3 bases and J by 5 bases, with 14 bases between. The germline V gene encodes CDR1 MDHEN and CDR2 SYDVKM. The CDR3 loop is CASSLRTGAHNEQFF. In DNA form, the CDR3 reads TGTGCCAGCAGTTTGCGGACGGGAGCGCACAATGAGCAGTTCTTC.

The chain is built from TRBV30 and TRBJ2-1; weak D call: TRBD2 (6 bases). This CDR3 spans 12 amino acids. CDR1 is GTSNPN, CDR2 SVGIG, per germline (reference sequence). V was trimmed by 1 base and J by 8 bases, leaving 9 bases between them. The CDR3 nucleotides are TGTGCCTGGAGTGCTGGAGGGGATGAGCAGTTCTTC. It is translated as CAWSAGGDEQFF.

The chain recombines TRBV15 with TRBJ1-5; TRBD1 agrees at 8 bases. J lost 0 bases, V lost 1 base, and 11 bases had no gene match. Germline lookup yields CDR1 LNHNV and CDR2 YYDKDF (reference sequence). This CDR3 is built from 19 residues. The CDR3 reads CATSRVRTGRPNSNQPQHF. Here the CDR3 DNA reads TGTGCCACCAGCAGAGTGCGGACAGGGAGGCCCAATAGCAATCAGCCCCAGCATTTT.

This clone was seen a single time. The genes are TRBV6-4 and TRBJ2-1; TRBD1 matches at 8 bases. Germline-derived CDR1 and CDR2 are MRHNA and SNTAGT. The V and J ends lost 4 bases and 6 bases, in that order; junction bases with no gene match: 5. The CDR3 has 14 residues. CDR3 in DNA: TGTGCCAGCAGTGTGATGCAGGGGGCCAATGAGCAGTTCTTC. Protein: CASSVMQGANEQFF.

The rearrangement uses TRBV2 and TRBJ1-1; no clear D gene. Trimming took 7 bases from V and 11 from J, leaving 11 bases between them. Germline V lookup: CDR1 SNHLY, CDR2 FYNNEI. The CDR3 contains 10 residues. The CDR3 DNA is TGTGCCAGCATTCCCCGAGAGGCTTTCTTT. Translated: CASIPREAFF.

The V gene is TRBV18, the J gene TRBJ2-7; D not certain. The CDR3 spans 18 residues. The germline V gene encodes CDR1 KGHSH and CDR2 LQKENI. The V end lost 2 bases, the J end lost 3 bases, and 23 bases lay between the germline ends. CDR3 DNA sequence: TGTGCCAGCTCACCAAGGTCCCCATGGGCGAATGCTCACTACGAGCAGTACTTC. This translates into CASSPRSPWANAHYEQYF.